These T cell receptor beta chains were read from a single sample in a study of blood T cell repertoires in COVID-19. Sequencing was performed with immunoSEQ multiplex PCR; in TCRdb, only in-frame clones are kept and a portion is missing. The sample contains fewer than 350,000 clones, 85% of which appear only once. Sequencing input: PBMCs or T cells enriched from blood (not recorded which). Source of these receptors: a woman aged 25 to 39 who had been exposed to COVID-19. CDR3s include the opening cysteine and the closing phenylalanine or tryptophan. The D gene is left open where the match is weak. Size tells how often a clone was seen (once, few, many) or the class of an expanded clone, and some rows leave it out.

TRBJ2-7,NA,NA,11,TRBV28,TGTGCCAGCAGGACTAGCTACGAGCAGTACTTC,CASRTSYEQYF
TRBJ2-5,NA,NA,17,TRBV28,TGTGCCAGTCCACCTTCCGACGAAGAACAGACCGAGGAGACCCAGTACTTC,CASPPSDEEQTEETQYF
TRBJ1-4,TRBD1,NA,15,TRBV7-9,TGTGCCAGCAGCCCTAAGACAGGGCTTAATGAAAAACTGTTTTTT,CASSPKTGLNEKLFF
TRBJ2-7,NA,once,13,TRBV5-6,TGTGCCAGCAGCTTGTGGGCTAAATACGAGCAGTACTTC,CASSLWAKYEQYF
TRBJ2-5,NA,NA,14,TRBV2,TGTGCCAGCAGTGACCCTCAGGGGTTGGAGACCCAGTACTTC,CASSDPQGLETQYF
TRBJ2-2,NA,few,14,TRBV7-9,TGTGCCAGCAGTAAAACAGGGTTCACCGGGGAGCTGTTTTTT,CASSKTGFTGELFF
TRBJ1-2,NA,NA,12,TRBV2,TGTGCCAGCAGCCTCAGGGCGGCTGGCTACACCTTC,CASSLRAAGYTF
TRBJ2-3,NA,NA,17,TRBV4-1,TGCGCCAGCAGCCAAGAATCGGGCGGGCTGAGCACAGATACGCAGTATTTT,CASSQESGGLSTDTQYF
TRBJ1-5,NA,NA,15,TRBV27,TGTGCCAGCGGCCTCCAGGGGATTGGGAATCAGCCCCAGCATTTT,CASGLQGIGNQPQHF
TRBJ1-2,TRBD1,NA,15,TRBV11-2,TGTGCCAGCAGCTTAACTAGTTGGACAGGGGGAGGATACACCTTC,CASSLTSWTGGGYTF
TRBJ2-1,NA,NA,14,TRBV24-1,TGTGCCACCAGTGATTTTAATACTCCCAATGAGCAGTTCTTC,CATSDFNTPNEQFF
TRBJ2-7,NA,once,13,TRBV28,TGTGCCAGCAACAAAGGCAGGGGTGGCGAGCAGTACTTC,CASNKGRGGEQYF
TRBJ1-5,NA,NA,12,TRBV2,TGTGCCACTGGGGGGGAGGGTCAGCCCCAGCATTTT,CATGGEGQPQHF
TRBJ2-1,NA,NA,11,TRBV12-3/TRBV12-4,TGTGCCAGCAGCCGGGGGAATGAGCAGTTCTTC,CASSRGNEQFF
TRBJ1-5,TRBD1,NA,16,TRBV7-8,TGTGCCAGCAGCGGAACAGGGGGATGGAACAATCAGCCCCAGCATTTT,CASSGTGGWNNQPQHF
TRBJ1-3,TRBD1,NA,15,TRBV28,TGTGCCAGCAGTTTATCAGGGGGCCCTGGAAACACCATATATTTT,CASSLSGGPGNTIYF
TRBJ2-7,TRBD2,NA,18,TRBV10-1,TGCGCCAGCAGTGATGGACTAGCGGGAGGGCCCGCTACTTACGAGCAGTACTTC,CASSDGLAGGPATYEQYF
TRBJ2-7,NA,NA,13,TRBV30,TGTGCCTGGAGTGAACAAGGGACATACGAGCAGTACTTC,CAWSEQGTYEQYF
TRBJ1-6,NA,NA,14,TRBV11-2,TGTGCCAGCAGCTCGGGACAAGTAGTGACACCCCTCCACTTT,CASSSGQVVTPLHF
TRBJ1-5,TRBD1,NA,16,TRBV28,TGTGCCAGCAGTCCGCCGGGACAGGGGAAGGACCAGCCCCAGCATTTT,CASSPPGQGKDQPQHF
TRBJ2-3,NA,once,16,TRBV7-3,TGTGCCAGCAGCTCCGGCAGGAGGGGTTACACAGATACGCAGTATTTT,CASSSGRRGYTDTQYF
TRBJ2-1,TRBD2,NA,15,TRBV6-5,TGTGCCAGCAGGGTCCTAGCGGGGCAGGTCAATGAGCAGTTCTTC,CASRVLAGQVNEQFF
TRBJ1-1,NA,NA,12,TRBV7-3,TGTGCCAGCAGCGAAGCGACAGGTTCAACTTTCTTT,CASSEATGSTFF
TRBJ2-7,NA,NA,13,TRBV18,TGTGCCAGCTCACCAACACAGACCTACGAGCAGTACTTC,CASSPTQTYEQYF
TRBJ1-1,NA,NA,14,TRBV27,TGTGCCAGCACCCCGGGAGGGGTATTCGCTGAAGCTTTCTTT,CASTPGGVFAEAFF
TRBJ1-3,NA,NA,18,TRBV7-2,TGTGCCAGCAGCCCCCCGCCTTTCGAGGCTTTCTCTGGAAACACCATATATTTT,CASSPPPFEAFSGNTIYF
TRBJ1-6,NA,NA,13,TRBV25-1,TGTGCCACCAGACAGAGTTATAATTCACCCCTCCACTTT,CATRQSYNSPLHF
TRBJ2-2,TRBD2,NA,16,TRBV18,TGTGCCAGCTCACCACCTACTAGCGGATATACCGGGGAGCTGTTTTTT,CASSPPTSGYTGELFF
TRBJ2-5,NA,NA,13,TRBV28,TGTGCCAGCCGTCCCGGGACATTGGAGACCCAGTACTTC,CASRPGTLETQYF
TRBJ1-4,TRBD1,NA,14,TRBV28,TGTGCCAGCAGTGTCTCCCAGGGGGCTGGAAAACTGTTTTTT,CASSVSQGAGKLFF
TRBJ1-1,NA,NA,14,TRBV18,TGTGCCAGCTCACCACCATCAGGATACACTGAAGCTTTCTTT,CASSPPSGYTEAFF
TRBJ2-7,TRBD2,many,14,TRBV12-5,TGTGCGAGTAGAGGTAGCGGGGGCTCCTACGAGCAGTACTTC,CASRGSGGSYEQYF
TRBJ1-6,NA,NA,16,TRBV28,TGTGCCAGCAGTTTATGGGGGGCGTCCTATAATTCACCCCTCCACTTT,CASSLWGASYNSPLHF
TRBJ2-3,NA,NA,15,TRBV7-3,TGTGCCAGCAGCTTATGGCCAGGGGGCACAGATACGCAGTATTTT,CASSLWPGGTDTQYF
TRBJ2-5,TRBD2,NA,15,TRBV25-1,TGTGCCAGCACCCCAGGCGGGGGGCTATCGGAGACCCAGTACTTC,CASTPGGGLSETQYF
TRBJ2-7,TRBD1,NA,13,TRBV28,TGTGCCAGCAGTTTTGGGACAGCCTACGAGCAGTACTTC,CASSFGTAYEQYF
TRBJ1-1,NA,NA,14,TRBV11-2,TGTGCCAGCAGCTTAGGTCAGAGAGGGACTGAAGCTTTCTTT,CASSLGQRGTEAFF
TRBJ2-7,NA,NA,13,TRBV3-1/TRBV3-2,TGTGCCAGCAGCCAAATTAGATCCTACGAGCAGTACTTC,CASSQIRSYEQYF
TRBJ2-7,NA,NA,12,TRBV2,TGTGCCAGCATGAACCCGGGAAGGGAGCAGTACTTC,CASMNPGREQYF
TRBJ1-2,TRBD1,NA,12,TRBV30,TGTGCCTGCCACAGGGGGCTAATTGGCTACACCTTC,CACHRGLIGYTF
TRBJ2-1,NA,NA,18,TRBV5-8,TGTGCCAGCAGCTTGTACCCAGGGGATTCAAGCTCCTACAATGAGCAGTTCTTC,CASSLYPGDSSSYNEQFF
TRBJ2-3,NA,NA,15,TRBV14,TGTGCCAGCAGCCAGTACAGGGAAGACACAGATACGCAGTATTTT,CASSQYREDTDTQYF
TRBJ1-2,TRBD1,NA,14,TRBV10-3,TGTGCCATCAGTGGGACAGGGCCCAACTATGGCTACACCTTC,CAISGTGPNYGYTF
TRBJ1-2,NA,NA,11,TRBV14,TGTGCCAGCAGCCACGGGGGGGGCTACACCTTC,CASSHGGGYTF
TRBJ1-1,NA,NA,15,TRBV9,TGTGCCAGCAGCGCTCTAATGGGGGCCCCTGCTGAAGCTTTCTTT,CASSALMGAPAEAFF
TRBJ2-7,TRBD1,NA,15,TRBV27,TGTGCCAGCAGTTTAAGGGGGCTTCGGGAATACGAGCAGTACTTC,CASSLRGLREYEQYF
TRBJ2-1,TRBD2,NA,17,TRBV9,TGTGCCAGCAGCCCAGTAGCGGGAGGTTGGCCCTACAATGAGCAGTTCTTC,CASSPVAGGWPYNEQFF
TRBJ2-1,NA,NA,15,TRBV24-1,TGTGCCACCAGTGAACGGGGGAGCTCCTACAATGAGCAGTTCTTC,CATSERGSSYNEQFF
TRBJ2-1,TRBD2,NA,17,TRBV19,TGTGCCAGTAGTATCTCGCTAGCGGGAGGCGGGAGGAATGAGCAGTTCTTC,CASSISLAGGGRNEQFF
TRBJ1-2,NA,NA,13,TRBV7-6,TGTGCCAGCAGCTTAGCGGGACACGAGGGCTACACCTTC,CASSLAGHEGYTF
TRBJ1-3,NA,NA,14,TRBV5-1,TGCGCCAGCAGCGCGAACCAGGGTGGAAACACCATATATTTT,CASSANQGGNTIYF
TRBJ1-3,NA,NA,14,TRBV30,TGTGCCTGGAGCCCTGGGGGGTCCGGAAACACCATATATTTT,CAWSPGGSGNTIYF
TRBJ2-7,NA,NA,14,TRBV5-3,TGTGCCAGAAGGGGCAGGAAGATAACCTACGAGCAGTACTTC,CARRGRKITYEQYF